This section outlines one TCR beta chain sequence together with its context. Clones were sequenced by immunoSEQ multiplex PCR, and TCRdb holds only the in-frame ones, with some missing. This sample has about 99,000 clones; less than 90% occur once, and the top ten carry roughly 5%. Trimming took 3 bases from V and 6 from J; bases not matched to a gene: 8. This CDR3 contains 15 residues. Germline loops: CDR1 SGHNT, CDR2 YYREEE (reference sequence). This sample was taken from a study of blood T cell repertoires in COVID-19. This sequence was found in a human donor in a cohort sampled during active COVID-19. Sequencing was performed on peripheral blood. The rearrangement uses TRBV5-4 and TRBJ2-3; the match to TRBD2 covers 9 bases. CDR3 nucleotide sequence: TGTGCCAGCAGCTCAGGTCTAGCGGGAACCGATACGCAGTATTTT. It codes for CASSSGLAGTDTQYF.